This paragraph covers one TCR beta chain sequence. This specimen belongs to a study of CD8+ T cells in alopecia areata. Sorting of the five patients' CD4+ cells gave CD25+CD127- cells as the output. Alopecia areata patients gave lesional scalp punch biopsies and peripheral blood samples. CDR1 and CDR2 from the germline V gene are SNHLY and FYNNEI. This CDR3 spans 12 amino acids. The V end was cut by 8 bases, the J end by 6 bases, with 11 bases between. Reverse transcribed after extraction, RNA yielded cDNA as the sequencing template. Sequencing was performed with immunoSEQ multiplex PCR; in TCRdb, only in-frame clones are kept and a portion is missing. The sample yields 37,000 or so clones, more than 50% seen once.

The V and J genes are TRBV2 and TRBJ2-1; D unresolved. Input material: CD4+ Tregs sorted from blood. The TCR sequence derives from a human donor with alopecia areata. CDR3 in amino acids: CASGPQINEQFF. In nucleotides, the CDR3 is TGTGCCAGCGGACCCCAGATCAATGAGCAGTTCTTC.